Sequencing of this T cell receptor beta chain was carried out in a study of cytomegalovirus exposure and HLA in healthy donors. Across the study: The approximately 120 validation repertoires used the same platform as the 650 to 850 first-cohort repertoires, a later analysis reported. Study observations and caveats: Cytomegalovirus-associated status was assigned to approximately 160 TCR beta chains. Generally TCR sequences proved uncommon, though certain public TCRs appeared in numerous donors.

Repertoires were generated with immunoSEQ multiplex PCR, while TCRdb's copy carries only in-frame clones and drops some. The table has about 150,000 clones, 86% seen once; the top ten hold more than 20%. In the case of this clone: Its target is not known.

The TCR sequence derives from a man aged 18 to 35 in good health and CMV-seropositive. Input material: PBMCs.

CDR3 sequence (DNA): TGTGCCAGTAGCTGGGCAGGGCGAGATACGCAGTATTTT. This codes for CASSWAGRDTQYF. This chain links TRBV19 with TRBJ2-3, with a possible D match to TRBD1 (5 bases). Trimming removed 6 bases at V and 5 bases at J, with 12 bases between. Per the germline V gene, CDR1 is LNHDA and CDR2 is SQIVND (reference sequence). The CDR3 runs to 13 residues.